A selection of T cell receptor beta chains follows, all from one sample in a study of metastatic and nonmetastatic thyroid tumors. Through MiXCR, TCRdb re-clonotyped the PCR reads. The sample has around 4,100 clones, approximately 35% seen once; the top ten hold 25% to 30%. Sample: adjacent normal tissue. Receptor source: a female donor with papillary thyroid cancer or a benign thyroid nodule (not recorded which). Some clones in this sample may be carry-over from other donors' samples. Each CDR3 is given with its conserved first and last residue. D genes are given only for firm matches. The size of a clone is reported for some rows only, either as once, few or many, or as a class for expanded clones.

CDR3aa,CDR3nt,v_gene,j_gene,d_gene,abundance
CASSKLAGFTDTQYF,TGTGCCAGCAGCAAGCTAGCGGGTTTTACAGATACGCAGTATTTT,TRBV7-3,TRBJ2-3,TRBD2,medium-sized
CASSQGGYEQYF,TGTGCCAGCAGCCAAGGCGGCTACGAGCAGTACTTC,TRBV14,TRBJ2-7,NA,NA
CTSSFWGEQYF,TGTACCAGCAGTTTCTGGGGCGAGCAGTACTTC,TRBV27,TRBJ2-7,NA,NA
CASSPGTSGNTEAFF,TGTGCCAGCAGTCCGGGGACTTCGGGAAACACTGAAGCTTTCTTT,TRBV28,TRBJ1-1,NA,few
CSARDAWGGASGYTF,TGCAGTGCTAGAGATGCATGGGGGGGCGCGTCTGGCTACACCTTC,TRBV20-1,TRBJ1-2,NA,NA
CASSVVGGLNYNEQFF,TGTGCCAGCAGCGTAGTAGGGGGACTTAACTACAATGAGCAGTTCTTC,TRBV9,TRBJ2-1,NA,once
CASSSQGGVYNEQFF,TGCGCCAGCAGCTCCCAAGGGGGCGTGTACAATGAGCAGTTCTTC,TRBV5-1,TRBJ2-1,TRBD1,few
CASSSDGTGRLRINSPLHF,TGTGCCAGCAGCTCCGACGGGACAGGCCGCCTGAGAATTAATTCACCCCTCCACTTT,TRBV13,TRBJ1-6,TRBD1,NA
CASCWGGIGSDEQYF,TGTGCCAGCTGTTGGGGGGGTATCGGGAGCGATGAGCAGTACTTC,TRBV28,TRBJ2-7,TRBD2,NA
CASSSSGETDTQYF,TGTGCCAGCAGCTCGAGCGGGGAGACAGATACGCAGTATTTT,TRBV12-3/TRBV12-4,TRBJ2-3,TRBD2,NA
CATTRTGKFTDTQYF,TGTGCCACCACTCGGACAGGGAAATTCACAGATACGCAGTATTTT,TRBV24-1,TRBJ2-3,TRBD1,few
CASSPRGAGGHEQYF,TGTGCCAGCAGCCCCCGGGGAGCGGGAGGCCACGAGCAGTACTTC,TRBV11-3,TRBJ2-7,TRBD2,NA
CASSLAAGELFF,TGCGCCAGCAGCTTGGCTGCCGGGGAGCTGTTTTTT,TRBV5-1,TRBJ2-2,NA,NA
CASLVARETNTEAFF,TGTGCCAGCCTTGTAGCTCGGGAGACGAACACTGAAGCTTTCTTT,TRBV6-4,TRBJ1-1,NA,few
CASSDEGAFF,TGTGCCAGCAGTGACGAAGGAGCTTTCTTT,TRBV6-1,TRBJ1-1,NA,NA
CASSPRGQGVYEQYF,TGTGCCAGCAGTCCACGGGGACAGGGGGTCTACGAGCAGTACTTC,TRBV27,TRBJ2-7,TRBD1,few
CSARDDRGLVSYEQYF,TGCAGTGCTAGAGATGACAGGGGGTTAGTATCCTACGAGCAGTACTTC,TRBV20-1,TRBJ2-7,TRBD1,few
CSANGLAGPSYEQYF,TGCAGTGCTAACGGCCTAGCGGGACCCTCCTACGAGCAGTACTTC,TRBV20-1,TRBJ2-7,TRBD2,NA
CASSPTGPGGQPQHF,TGTGCCAGCAGTCCGACAGGTCCAGGGGGTCAGCCCCAGCATTTT,TRBV12-3/TRBV12-4,TRBJ1-5,TRBD1,few
CASSLRREAGQETQYF,TGTGCCAGCAGCTTGCGGCGGGAAGCGGGACAAGAGACCCAGTACTTC,TRBV7-2,TRBJ2-5,TRBD2,NA
CASSFQDGYLFF,TGTGCCAGCAGTTTCCAGGACGGGTATTTGTTTTTT,TRBV12-3/TRBV12-4,TRBJ2-2,NA,few
CASSFRRGDEQYF,TGTGCCAGCAGTTTCAGGCGGGGAGACGAGCAGTACTTC,TRBV12-3/TRBV12-4,TRBJ2-7,NA,few
CASSLVAGDTDTQYF,TGTGCCAGCAGCTTAGTGGCAGGGGACACAGATACGCAGTATTTT,TRBV11-3,TRBJ2-3,NA,NA
CASSLSRGETQYF,TGTGCCAGCAGCCTTAGCCGGGGAGAGACCCAGTACTTC,TRBV11-2,TRBJ2-5,NA,NA
CASSLEGATYEQYF,TGCGCCAGCAGCTTGGAGGGAGCTACCTACGAGCAGTACTTC,TRBV5-1,TRBJ2-7,NA,NA
CASSYSGTGAQETQYF,TGTGCCAGCAGTTACTCCGGGACAGGGGCACAAGAGACCCAGTACTTC,TRBV6-2/TRBV6-3,TRBJ2-5,TRBD1,few
CASCQRGTDVQYF,TGCGCCAGCTGCCAGAGAGGGACGGACGTGCAGTACTTC,TRBV5-1,TRBJ2-7,NA,NA
CSVGWREGAGDTQYF,TGCAGCGTAGGGTGGCGGGAGGGAGCTGGAGATACGCAGTATTTT,TRBV29-1,TRBJ2-3,TRBD2,many
CASSPIAGAFSF,TGTGCCAGCAGCCCTATAGCAGGGGCCTTCTCATTC,TRBV3-1,TRBJ2-7,NA,NA
CASSLWDSRTGNTIYF,TGTGCCAGCAGCCTATGGGACAGTAGGACTGGAAACACCATATATTTT,TRBV9,TRBJ1-3,TRBD1,medium-sized
CASSEAGTGIGYTF,TGTGCCAGCAGTGAAGCCGGGACAGGGATAGGCTACACCTTC,TRBV2,TRBJ1-2,TRBD1,large
CASSLATGGGETQYF,TGCGCCAGCAGCTTGGCGACAGGGGGAGGCGAGACCCAGTACTTC,TRBV5-1,TRBJ2-5,TRBD1,medium-sized
CASSMSLNNSPLHF,TGTGCCAGTAGTATGAGCCTAAACAATTCACCCCTCCACTTT,TRBV19,TRBJ1-6,NA,few
CASSLIGTPSGTDTQYF,TGTGCTAGCAGTTTGATAGGTACACCCTCGGGCACAGATACGCAGTATTTT,TRBV27,TRBJ2-3,NA,few
CASRQAHRALGSYEQYF,TGTGCCAGCAGGCAGGCTCACAGGGCCCTCGGCTCCTACGAGCAGTACTTC,TRBV6-5,TRBJ2-7,NA,NA
CASRPTTNEKLFF,TGTGCCAGTCGACCTACAACTAATGAAAAACTGTTTTTT,TRBV12-3/TRBV12-4,TRBJ1-4,NA,few
CASSIARGYGEQFF,TGTGCCAGTAGTATCGCCAGGGGATACGGTGAGCAGTTCTTC,TRBV19,TRBJ2-1,NA,NA
CASSFSGTGKLAGFSYEQYF,TGTGCCAGCAGTTTCAGCGGGACAGGGAAACTAGCGGGATTCTCCTACGAGCAGTACTTC,TRBV12-3/TRBV12-4,TRBJ2-7,NA,large
CASSVPGTGIGYTF,TGTGCCAGTAGTGTTCCCGGGACAGGGATAGGCTACACCTTC,TRBV19,TRBJ1-2,TRBD1,NA
CASSARTGVTEAFF,TGTGCCAGCAGTGCCCGGACAGGGGTTACTGAAGCTTTCTTT,TRBV12-3/TRBV12-4,TRBJ1-1,TRBD1,many
CASSLGGWGADTQYF,TGTGCCAGCAGTTTAGGAGGGTGGGGGGCAGATACGCAGTATTTT,TRBV28,TRBJ2-3,NA,NA
CASSSDSYEQYF,TGTGCCAGCAGTTCGGATTCCTACGAGCAGTACTTC,TRBV28,TRBJ2-7,NA,NA
CASSLRGQGDGYTF,TGTGCCAGCAGCTTAAGGGGACAGGGAGATGGCTACACCTTC,TRBV7-2,TRBJ1-2,TRBD1,NA
CASSDLGGSYGYTF,TGTGCCAGCAGTGATTTGGGGGGATCCTATGGCTACACCTTC,TRBV2,TRBJ1-2,NA,NA
CASSEWETQETQYF,TGTGCCAGCAGTGAATGGGAGACCCAAGAGACCCAGTACTTC,TRBV6-1,TRBJ2-5,NA,few
CATSDPARDEQFF,TGTGCCACCAGTGACCCCGCACGGGATGAGCAGTTCTTC,TRBV24-1,TRBJ2-1,NA,few
CASTLIAPKTSAISYEQYF,TGTGCCAGCACCCTCATAGCCCCGAAGACTAGCGCTATATCCTACGAGCAGTACTTC,TRBV6-2/TRBV6-3,TRBJ2-7,TRBD2,NA
CASSYPIWKRYEQYF,TGTGCCAGCAGTTACCCAATTTGGAAGCGCTACGAGCAGTACTTC,TRBV6-2/TRBV6-3,TRBJ2-7,NA,NA
CASSRSTDTQYF,TGTGCCAGCAGTCGTAGCACAGATACGCAGTATTTT,TRBV27,TRBJ2-3,NA,NA